The present T cell receptor (beta chain) was sequenced within a study of control samples from healthy donors and cancer patients. Data came from immunoSEQ multiplex PCR; TCRdb stores just in-frame clones and leaves some out. Here the sample spans about 130,000 clones, roughly 94% being singletons. Germline-derived CDR1 and CDR2 are SQVTM and ANQGSEA. J gave up 6 bases and V 3 bases, and 9 bases lay outside the gene matches. This CDR3 region has 15 residues. This sequence was found in a man in his sixties with colorectal cancer. This chain connects TRBV29-1 to TRBJ2-3; 10 bases align to TRBD2. The specimen sequenced was PBMCs. The CDR3 DNA reads as TGCAGCGTTGATACCGAAGCGGGGGGGACGGATACGCAGTATTTT. This translates into CSVDTEAGGTDTQYF.